Many counts were recorded for the clone carrying this T cell receptor (beta chain). Its antigen is as yet unknown. Construction of TCR beta libraries relied on iRepertoire HTBI primers and on Arm-PCR targeting CDR3 regions. TCRdb re-called the multiplex PCR reads with MiXCR, one entry per CDR3 protein. The sample yields 700,000 or so distinct CDR3 sequences, about 32% seen once. Time point given: persistent/refractory GD, antithyroid drugs over 5 years with positive TRAb. PBMC-derived RNA was used for the TCR library. The CDR3 consists of 17 residues. Germline V gives CDR1 SNHLY, CDR2 FYNNEI. After removal of 1 base from V and 4 bases from J, the junction contained 10 bases not matched to a gene. The sample is drawn from a study of regulatory T cells in long-lasting Graves disease. Study results and limitations: Thyroid tissue was not sampled; only peripheral blood was. TRBV28, TRBJ1-2 and TRBJ2-5 emerged as the favored segments in persistent disease.

Specimen: peripheral blood mononuclear cells (PBMCs), collected when the disease was refractory, from a patient treated with antithyroid drugs. This clonotype was obtained from a female donor with Graves disease. This rearrangement joins TRBV2 to TRBJ1-1; 9 positions match TRBD1. The CDR3 here is CASSEGDRVGRTTEAFF. The CDR3 DNA reads as TGTGCCAGCAGTGAAGGGGACAGGGTAGGGAGAACCACTGAAGCTTTCTTT.